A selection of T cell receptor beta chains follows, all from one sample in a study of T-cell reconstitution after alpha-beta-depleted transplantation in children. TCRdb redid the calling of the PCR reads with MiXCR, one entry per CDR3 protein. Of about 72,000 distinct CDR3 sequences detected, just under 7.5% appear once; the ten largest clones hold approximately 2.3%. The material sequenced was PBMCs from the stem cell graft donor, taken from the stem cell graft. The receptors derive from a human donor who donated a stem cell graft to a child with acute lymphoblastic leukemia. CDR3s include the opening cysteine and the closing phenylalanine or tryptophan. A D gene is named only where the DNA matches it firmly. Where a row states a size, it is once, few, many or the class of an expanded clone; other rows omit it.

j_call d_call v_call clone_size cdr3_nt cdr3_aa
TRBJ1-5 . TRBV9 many TGTGCCAGCAGCGTAGCCCCTGACAGGCTTCAGCCCCAGCATTTT CASSVAPDRLQPQHF
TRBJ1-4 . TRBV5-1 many TGCGCCAGCAGCTTGGCCTCAGAGGGGGAAAAACTGTTTTTT CASSLASEGEKLFF
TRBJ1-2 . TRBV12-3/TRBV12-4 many TGTGCCAGCAGTTCCCCGGACAGCTATGGCTACACCTTC CASSSPDSYGYTF
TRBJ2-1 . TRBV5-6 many TGTGCCAGCAGCTTGGGCGGGACCTCCTACAATGAGCAGTTCTTC CASSLGGTSYNEQFF
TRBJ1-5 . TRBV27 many TGTGCCAGCAGTCCAACGGGCCAGCCCCAGCATTTT CASSPTGQPQHF
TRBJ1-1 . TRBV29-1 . TGCAGCCCCCGTAGGGTGAACACTGAAGCTTTCTTT CSPRRVNTEAFF
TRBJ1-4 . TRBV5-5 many TGTGCCAGCAGCAGACTTGCAACTAATGAAAAACTGTTTTTT CASSRLATNEKLFF
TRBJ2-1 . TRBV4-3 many TGCGCCAGCAGCCAAGACGGCCCAACTCGGGGTTACAATGAGCAGTTCTTC CASSQDGPTRGYNEQFF
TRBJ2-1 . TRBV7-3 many TGTGCCAGCAGCTCTGGAGGGCCGGGTTACAATGAGCAGTTCTTC CASSSGGPGYNEQFF
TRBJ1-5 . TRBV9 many TGTGCCAGCAGCTTACAGGGAGTTGGCAATCAGCCCCAGCATTTT CASSLQGVGNQPQHF